This T cell receptor beta chain was identified during a study of vaccination effects on CD4 cells after COVID-19. Points from the study as a whole: The study found marked clonal contraction of infection- and vaccine-induced clones late after vaccination.

Viral peptide pool expansion of antigen-specific CD4+ T cells preceded sequencing in the ViraFEST assay. Cells that had been cultured for roughly ten days were the source of isolated CD4+ T cells. Everyone in the study got two shots of either the BNT162b2 or mRNA-1273 vaccine. Vaccinated participants had no history of SARS-CoV-2 infection and tested negative for nucleocapsid antibodies. Culturing of a few million PBMC per well took place with approximately 10 IU/ml IL-2 and approximately 10 ug/ml peptides. It was on days 3 and 7 that half the medium was replaced with IL-2 medium. Regarding this clone: Its antigen is unidentified.

TCRdb's table, derived via immunoSEQ multiplex PCR, lists solely in-frame clones and lacks some. The repertoire consists of 65,000 to 95,000 clones, with roughly 73% occurring once and the leading ten covering around 1%. This CDR3 has 14 residues. Trimming at V came to 3 bases and at J to 5 bases, leaving 2 bases not matched to a gene. Germline-derived CDR1 and CDR2 are SNHLY and FYNNEI. The gene calls are TRBV2 and TRBJ1-5; 9 bases agree with TRBD1. This receptor was obtained from a human donor who received a COVID-19 vaccine. Sequenced material: CD4+ T cells from PBMCs cultured with HCoV-OC43 spike peptides, taken after COVID-19 vaccination. Subset: HCoV-OC43 spike overlapping peptide pool stimulation. DNA for the CDR3: TGTGCCAGCAGTGACCGGACAGGGGATCAGCCCCAGCATTTT. This codes for CASSDRTGDQPQHF.